This TCR beta chain originates from a study of blood T cell repertoires in COVID-19. Study in general: The analysed material was cDNA or gDNA that came from T cells, B-cell-depleted T cells, or PBMCs.

Germline CDR1 is SGHVS and CDR2 is FQNEAQ. This CDR3 is built from 13 residues. Trimming shortened V by 4 bases and J by 2 bases, and 9 bases separated the two germline ends. The repertoire was sequenced with immunoSEQ multiplex PCR; TCRdb's copy has only in-frame clones and lacks some. The sample includes 250,000 to 350,000 clones, 87% of them seen just once. The specimen sequenced was peripheral blood. This clonotype was sampled from a woman in her fifties or sixties who had recovered from COVID-19. The chain joins TRBV7-8 to TRBJ2-7, with TRBD1 as a possible D gene (5 bases). CDR3: CASSSQGTYEQYF. The DNA for the CDR3 is TGTGCCAGCAGCTCCCAGGGTACCTACGAGCAGTACTTC.